The source of this T cell receptor beta chain is a study of OX40 agonist ivuxolimab in advanced cancers. Study summary: In this cohort, patients received ivuxolimab, an agonistic anti-OX40 (CD134) antibody. Study-wide findings and caveats: There were, on average, more expanded clones in CD8+ T cells than in CD4+. Both blood CD4+ and CD8+ T cells showed clonal growth by week 6 at 0.1 to 3.0 mg/kg.

Concerning this clone: Its antigen remains unidentified.

The method was immunoSEQ multiplex PCR; TCRdb's version includes in-frame clones alone and lacks a portion of them. The table has 45,000 to 60,000 clones, over 70% seen once. The CDR3 is 14 amino acids. The germline CDR1 and CDR2 sequences are LNHDA and SQIVND (reference sequence). J lost 3 bases, V lost 6 bases, and 5 bases had no gene match. It was autoimmune disease history or systemic immunosuppression that excluded patients. Source: CD4+ or CD8+ T cells sorted from blood, taken in a trial of the OX40 agonist ivuxolimab. The V call is TRBV19, the J call TRBJ1-2, with 9 bases matching TRBD1. The source is an adult with an advanced solid tumor such as melanoma, head and neck, liver or kidney cancer. CDR3 amino acids: CASREQGADYGYTF. The CDR3 DNA follows: TGTGCCAGTAGAGAACAGGGGGCTGACTATGGCTACACCTTC.